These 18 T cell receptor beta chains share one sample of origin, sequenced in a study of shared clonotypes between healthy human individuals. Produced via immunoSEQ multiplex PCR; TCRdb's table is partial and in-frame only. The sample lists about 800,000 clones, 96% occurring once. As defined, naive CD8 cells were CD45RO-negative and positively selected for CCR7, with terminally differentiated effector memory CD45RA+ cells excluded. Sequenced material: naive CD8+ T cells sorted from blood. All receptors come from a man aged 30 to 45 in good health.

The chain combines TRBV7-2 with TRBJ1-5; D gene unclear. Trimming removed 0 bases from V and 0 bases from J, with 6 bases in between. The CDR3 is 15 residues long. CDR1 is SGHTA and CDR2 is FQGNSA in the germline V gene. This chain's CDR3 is CASSLAGNSNQPQHF. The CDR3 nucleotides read TGTGCCAGCAGCTTAGCAGGGAATAGCAATCAGCCCCAGCATTTT.

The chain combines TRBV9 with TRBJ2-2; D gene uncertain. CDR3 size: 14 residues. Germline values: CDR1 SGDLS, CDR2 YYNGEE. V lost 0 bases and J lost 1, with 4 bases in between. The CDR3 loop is CASSVGENTGELFF. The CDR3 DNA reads TGTGCCAGCAGCGTAGGAGAGAACACCGGGGAGCTGTTTTTT.

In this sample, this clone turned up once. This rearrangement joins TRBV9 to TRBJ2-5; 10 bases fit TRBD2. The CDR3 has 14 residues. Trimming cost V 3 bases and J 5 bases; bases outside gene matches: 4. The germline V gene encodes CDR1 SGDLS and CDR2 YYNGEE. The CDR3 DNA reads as TGTGCCAGCAGCGCTAGCGGGAGTGGGGAGACCCAGTACTTC. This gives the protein CASSASGSGETQYF.

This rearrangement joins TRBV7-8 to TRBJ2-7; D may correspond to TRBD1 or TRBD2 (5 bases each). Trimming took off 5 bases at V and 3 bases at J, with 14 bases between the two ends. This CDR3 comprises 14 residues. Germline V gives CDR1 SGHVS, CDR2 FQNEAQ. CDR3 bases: TGTGCCAGCAGCGCAGTCGGGACGGTCTACGAGCAGTACTTC. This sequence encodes CASSAVGTVYEQYF.

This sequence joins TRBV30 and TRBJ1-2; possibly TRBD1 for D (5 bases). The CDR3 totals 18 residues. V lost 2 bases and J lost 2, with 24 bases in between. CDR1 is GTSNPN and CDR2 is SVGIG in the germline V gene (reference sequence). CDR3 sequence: CAWSKEGRTKETNYGYTF. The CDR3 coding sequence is TGTGCCTGGAGTAAGGAGGGGCGGACAAAAGAGACCAACTATGGCTACACCTTC.

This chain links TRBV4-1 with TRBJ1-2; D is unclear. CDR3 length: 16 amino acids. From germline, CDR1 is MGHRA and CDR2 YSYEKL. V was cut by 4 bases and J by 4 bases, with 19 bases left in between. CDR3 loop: CASSRSSDNPGYGYTF. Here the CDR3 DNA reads TGCGCCAGCAGCCGGTCCTCTGACAATCCGGGCTATGGCTACACCTTC.

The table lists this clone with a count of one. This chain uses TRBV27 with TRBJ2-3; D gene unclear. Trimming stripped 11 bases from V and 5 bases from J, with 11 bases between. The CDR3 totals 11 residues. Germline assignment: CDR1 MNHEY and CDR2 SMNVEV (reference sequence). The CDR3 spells CAALSGDTQYF. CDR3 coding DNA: TGTGCCGCACTCTCTGGAGATACGCAGTATTTT.

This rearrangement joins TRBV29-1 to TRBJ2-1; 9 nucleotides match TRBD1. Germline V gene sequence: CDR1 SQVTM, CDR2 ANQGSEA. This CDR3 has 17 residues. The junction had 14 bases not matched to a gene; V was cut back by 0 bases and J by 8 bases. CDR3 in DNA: TGCAGCGTTGAAGAATTAATTAGTGGACAGGGGTCTCATGAGCAGTTCTTC. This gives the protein CSVEELISGQGSHEQFF.

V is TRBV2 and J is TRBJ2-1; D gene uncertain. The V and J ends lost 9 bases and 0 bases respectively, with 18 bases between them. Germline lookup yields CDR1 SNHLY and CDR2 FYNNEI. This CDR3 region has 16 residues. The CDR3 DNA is TGTGCCAGAGGTCGAGACTTCGATTCCTCCTACAATGAGCAGTTCTTC. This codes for CARGRDFDSSYNEQFF.

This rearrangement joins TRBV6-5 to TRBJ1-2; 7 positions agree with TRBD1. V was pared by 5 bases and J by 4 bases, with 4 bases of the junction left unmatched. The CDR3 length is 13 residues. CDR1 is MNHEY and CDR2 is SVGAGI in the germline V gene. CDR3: CASSPGGIYGYTF. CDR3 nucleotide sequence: TGTGCCAGCAGTCCAGGGGGTATCTATGGCTACACCTTC.

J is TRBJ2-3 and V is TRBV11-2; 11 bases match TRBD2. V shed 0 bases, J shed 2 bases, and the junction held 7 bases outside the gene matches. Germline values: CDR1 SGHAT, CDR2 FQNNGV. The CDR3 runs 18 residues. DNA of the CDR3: TGTGCCAGCAGCTTAGACGATCTTAGCGGGAGGGCCACAGATACGCAGTATTTT. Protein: CASSLDDLSGRATDTQYF.

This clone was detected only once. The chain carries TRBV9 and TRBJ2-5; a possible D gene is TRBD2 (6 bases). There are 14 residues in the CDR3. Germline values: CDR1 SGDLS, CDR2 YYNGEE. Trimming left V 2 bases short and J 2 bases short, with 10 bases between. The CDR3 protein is CASSVAGMQETQYF. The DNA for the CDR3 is TGTGCCAGCAGCGTCGCGGGGATGCAAGAGACCCAGTACTTC. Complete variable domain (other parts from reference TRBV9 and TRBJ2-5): DSGVTQTPKHLITATGQRVTLRCSPRSGDLSVYWYQQSLDQGLQFLIQYYNGEERAKGNILERFSAQQFPDLHSELNLSSLELGDSALYFCASSVAGMQETQYFGPGTRLLVL.

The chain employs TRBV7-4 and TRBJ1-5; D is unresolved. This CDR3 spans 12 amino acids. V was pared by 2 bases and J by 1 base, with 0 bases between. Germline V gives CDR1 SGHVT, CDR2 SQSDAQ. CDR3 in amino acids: CASSLSNQPQHF. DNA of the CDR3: TGTGCCAGCAGCTTAAGCAATCAGCCCCAGCATTTT.

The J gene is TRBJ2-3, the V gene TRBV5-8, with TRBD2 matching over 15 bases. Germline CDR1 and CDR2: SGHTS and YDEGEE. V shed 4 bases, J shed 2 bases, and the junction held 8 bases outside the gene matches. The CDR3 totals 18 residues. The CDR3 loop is CASSIRTSGRANTDTQYF. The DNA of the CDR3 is TGTGCCAGCAGCATCAGGACTAGCGGGAGGGCCAACACAGATACGCAGTATTTT.

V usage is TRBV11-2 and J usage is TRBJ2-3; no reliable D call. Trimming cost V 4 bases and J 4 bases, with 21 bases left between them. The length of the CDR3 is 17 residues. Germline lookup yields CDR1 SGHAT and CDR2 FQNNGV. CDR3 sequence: CASSSYSPGPRADTQYF. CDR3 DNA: TGTGCCAGCAGCTCGTACTCTCCGGGCCCACGGGCAGATACGCAGTATTTT.

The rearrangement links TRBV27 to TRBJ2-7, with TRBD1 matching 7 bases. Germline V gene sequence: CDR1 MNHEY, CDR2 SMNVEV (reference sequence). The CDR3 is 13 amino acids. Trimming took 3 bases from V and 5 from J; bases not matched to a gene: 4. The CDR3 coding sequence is TGTGCCAGCAGTTTTCTAGGGGGCCACGAGCAGTACTTC. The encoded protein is CASSFLGGHEQYF.

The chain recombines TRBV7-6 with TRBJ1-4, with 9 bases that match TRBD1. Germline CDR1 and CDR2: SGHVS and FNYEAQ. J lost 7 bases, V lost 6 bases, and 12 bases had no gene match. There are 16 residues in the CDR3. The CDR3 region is CASSTGQGLLGEKLFF. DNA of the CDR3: TGTGCCAGCAGTACGGGACAGGGCCTATTGGGTGAAAAACTGTTTTTT.

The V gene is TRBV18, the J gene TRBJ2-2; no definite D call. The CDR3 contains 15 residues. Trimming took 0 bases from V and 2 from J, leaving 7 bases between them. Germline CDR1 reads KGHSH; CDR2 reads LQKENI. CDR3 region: CASSPPSRNTGELFF. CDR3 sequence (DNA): TGTGCCAGCTCACCACCGTCTAGAAACACCGGGGAGCTGTTTTTT.